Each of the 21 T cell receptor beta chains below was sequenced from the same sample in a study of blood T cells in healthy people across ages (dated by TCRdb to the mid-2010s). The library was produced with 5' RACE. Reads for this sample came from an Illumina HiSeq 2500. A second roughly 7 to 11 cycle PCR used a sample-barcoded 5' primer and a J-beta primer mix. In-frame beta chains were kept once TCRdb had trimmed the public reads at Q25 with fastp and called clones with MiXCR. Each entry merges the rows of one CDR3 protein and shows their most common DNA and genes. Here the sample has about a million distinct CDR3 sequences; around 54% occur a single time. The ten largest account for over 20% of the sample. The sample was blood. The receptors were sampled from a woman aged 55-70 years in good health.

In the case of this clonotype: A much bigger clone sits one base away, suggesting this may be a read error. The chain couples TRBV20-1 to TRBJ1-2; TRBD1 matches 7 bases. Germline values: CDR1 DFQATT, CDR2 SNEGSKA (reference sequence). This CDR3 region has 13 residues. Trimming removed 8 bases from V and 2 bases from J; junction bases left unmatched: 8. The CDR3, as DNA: TGCAGTACCAAAGGACAGGCCAACTATGGCTACACCTTC. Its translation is CSTKGQANYGYTF.

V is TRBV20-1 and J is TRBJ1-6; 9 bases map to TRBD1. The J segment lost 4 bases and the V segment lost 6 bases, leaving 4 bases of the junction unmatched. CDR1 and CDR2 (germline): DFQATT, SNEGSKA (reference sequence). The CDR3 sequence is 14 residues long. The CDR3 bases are TGCAGTGCCCTAGGACAGGGGTATAATTCACCCCTCCACTTT. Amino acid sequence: CSALGQGYNSPLHF.

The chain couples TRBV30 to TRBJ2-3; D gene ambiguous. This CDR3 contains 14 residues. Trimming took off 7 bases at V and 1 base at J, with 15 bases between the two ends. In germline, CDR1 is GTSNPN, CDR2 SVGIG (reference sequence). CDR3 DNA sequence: TGTGCCTCTAACCTCCTGGGCGGCACAGATACGCAGTATTTT. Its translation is CASNLLGGTDTQYF. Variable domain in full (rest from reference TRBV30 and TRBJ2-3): SQTIHQWPATLVQPVGSPLSLECTVEGTSNPNLYWYRQAAGRGLQLLFYSVGIGQISSEVPQNLSASRPQDRQFILSSKKLLLSDSGFYLCASNLLGGTDTQYFGPGTRLTVL.

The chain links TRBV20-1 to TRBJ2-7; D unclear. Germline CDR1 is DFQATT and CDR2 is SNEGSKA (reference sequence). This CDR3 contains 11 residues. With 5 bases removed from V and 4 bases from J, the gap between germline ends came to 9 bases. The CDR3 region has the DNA TGCAGTGCTTCTCCCGGGTACGAGCAGTACTTC. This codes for CSASPGYEQYF.

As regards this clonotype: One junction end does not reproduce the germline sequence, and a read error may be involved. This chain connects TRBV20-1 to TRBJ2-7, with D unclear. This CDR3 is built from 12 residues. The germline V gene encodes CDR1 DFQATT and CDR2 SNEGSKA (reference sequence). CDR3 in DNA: TGCAGTGCCAGAGAAAACAGCGTGGAGCAGTACTTC. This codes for CSARENSVEQYF.

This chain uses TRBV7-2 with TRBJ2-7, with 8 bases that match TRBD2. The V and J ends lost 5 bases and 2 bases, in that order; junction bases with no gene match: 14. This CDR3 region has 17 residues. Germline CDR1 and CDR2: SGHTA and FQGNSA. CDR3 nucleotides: TGTGCCAGCAGCCCTCAGAGGGGTAGCGGGATGCCCTACGAGCAGTACTTC. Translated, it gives CASSPQRGSGMPYEQYF.

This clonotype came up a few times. The CDR3: CAISDPSGMYNGEQFF. CDR3 DNA: TGTGCCATCAGTGACCCCTCCGGCATGTACAACGGTGAGCAGTTCTTC. The gene calls are TRBV10-3 and TRBJ2-1; no clear D. Trimming shortened V by 3 bases and J by 9 bases, and 21 bases separated the two germline ends. This CDR3 is 16 amino acids long. From germline, CDR1 is ENHRY and CDR2 SYGVKD.

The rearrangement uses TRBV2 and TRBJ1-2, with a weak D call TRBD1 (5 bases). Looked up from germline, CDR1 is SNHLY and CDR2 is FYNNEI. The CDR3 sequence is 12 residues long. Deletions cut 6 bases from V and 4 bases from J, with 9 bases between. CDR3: CASRGGAYGYTF. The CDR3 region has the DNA TGTGCCAGCAGGGGTGGGGCCTATGGCTACACCTTC.

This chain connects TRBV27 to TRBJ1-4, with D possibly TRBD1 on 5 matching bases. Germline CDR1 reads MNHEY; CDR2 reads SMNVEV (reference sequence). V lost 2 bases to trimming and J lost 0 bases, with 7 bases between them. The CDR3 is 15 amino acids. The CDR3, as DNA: TGTGCCAGCAGTTTAGAGGGGCCAACTAATGAAAAACTGTTTTTT. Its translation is CASSLEGPTNEKLFF.

CDR3 protein: CSARDVSTGELFF. The CDR3, as DNA: TGCAGTGCTAGAGACGTCTCCACCGGGGAGCTGTTTTTT. V and J are TRBV20-1 and TRBJ2-2; no definite D call. The CDR3 has 13 amino acids. The germline gives CDR1 DFQATT, CDR2 SNEGSKA (reference sequence). Trimming took off 0 bases at V and 4 bases at J, with 6 bases between the two ends.

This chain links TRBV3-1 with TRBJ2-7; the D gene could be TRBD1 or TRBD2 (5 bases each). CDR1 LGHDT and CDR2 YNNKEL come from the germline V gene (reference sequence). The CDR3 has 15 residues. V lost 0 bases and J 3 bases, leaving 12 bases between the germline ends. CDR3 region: CASSQEPGRDYEQYF. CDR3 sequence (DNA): TGTGCCAGCAGCCAAGAGCCGGGACGGGACTACGAGCAGTACTTC.

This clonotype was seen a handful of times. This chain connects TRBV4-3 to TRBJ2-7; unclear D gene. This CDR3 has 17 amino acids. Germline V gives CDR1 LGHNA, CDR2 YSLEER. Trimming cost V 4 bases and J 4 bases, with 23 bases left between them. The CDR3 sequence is CASSRDFRAVEPYEQYF. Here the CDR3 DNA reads TGCGCCAGCAGCCGCGATTTCCGGGCAGTCGAACCTTACGAGCAGTACTTC.

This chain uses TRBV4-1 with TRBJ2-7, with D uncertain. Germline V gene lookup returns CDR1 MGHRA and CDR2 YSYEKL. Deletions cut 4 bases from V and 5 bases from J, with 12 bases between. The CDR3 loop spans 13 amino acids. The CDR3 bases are TGCGCCAGCAGCCGGATTTTGTTGGACGAGCAGTACTTC. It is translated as CASSRILLDEQYF.

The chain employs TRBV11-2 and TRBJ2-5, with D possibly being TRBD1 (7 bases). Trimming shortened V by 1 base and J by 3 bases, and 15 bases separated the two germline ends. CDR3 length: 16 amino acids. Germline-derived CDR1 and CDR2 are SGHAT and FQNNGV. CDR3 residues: CASSLAGDRAEETQYF. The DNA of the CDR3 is TGTGCCAGCAGCTTAGCGGGAGACAGGGCCGAAGAGACCCAGTACTTC.

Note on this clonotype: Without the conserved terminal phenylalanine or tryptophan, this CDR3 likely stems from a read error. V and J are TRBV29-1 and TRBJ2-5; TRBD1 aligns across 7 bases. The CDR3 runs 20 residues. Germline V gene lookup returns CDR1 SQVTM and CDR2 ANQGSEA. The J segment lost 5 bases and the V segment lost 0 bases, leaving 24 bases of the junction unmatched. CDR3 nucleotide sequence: TGCAGCGTTGAAGAGAAGGGGACACCCTACCGGGCGACAGGGTGGGAGACCCAGTACTAC. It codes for CSVEEKGTPYRATGWETQYY.

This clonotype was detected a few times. Here the CDR3 DNA reads TGTGCCAGCAGCTTAGTCAGTGTGGTTCCGGGCGACAATGAGCAGTTCTTC. It codes for CASSLVSVVPGDNEQFF. The chain couples TRBV7-2 to TRBJ2-1; D unclear. Deletions cut 1 base from V and 5 bases from J, with 18 bases between. CDR1 and CDR2 from the germline V gene are SGHTA and FQGNSA. This CDR3 comprises 17 residues.

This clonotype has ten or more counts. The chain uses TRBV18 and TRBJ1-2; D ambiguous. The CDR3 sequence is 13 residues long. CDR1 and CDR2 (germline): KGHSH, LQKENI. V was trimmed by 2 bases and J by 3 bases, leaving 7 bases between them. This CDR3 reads CASSPGQDYGYTF. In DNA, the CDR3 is TGTGCCAGCTCACCAGGGCAGGACTATGGCTACACCTTC.

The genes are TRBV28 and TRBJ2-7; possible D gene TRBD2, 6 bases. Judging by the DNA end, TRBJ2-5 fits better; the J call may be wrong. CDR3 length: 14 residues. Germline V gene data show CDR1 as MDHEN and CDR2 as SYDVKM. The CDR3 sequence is CATQSSTGGETQYF. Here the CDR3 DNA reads TGTGCCACCCAGTCTTCTACTGGAGGGGAGACCCAGTACTTC.

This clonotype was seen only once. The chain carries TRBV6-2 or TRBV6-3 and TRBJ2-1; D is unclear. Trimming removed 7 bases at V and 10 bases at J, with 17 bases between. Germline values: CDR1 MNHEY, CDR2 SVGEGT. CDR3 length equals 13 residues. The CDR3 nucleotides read TGTGCCAGCAACCCGTCTGGGTCGTACGAGCAGTTCTTC. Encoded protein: CASNPSGSYEQFF.

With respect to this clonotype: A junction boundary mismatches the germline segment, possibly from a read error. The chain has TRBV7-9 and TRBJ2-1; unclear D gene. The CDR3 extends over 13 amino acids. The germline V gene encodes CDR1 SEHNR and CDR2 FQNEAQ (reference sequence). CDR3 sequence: CASSVALASEQFF. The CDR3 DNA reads TGTGCCAGCAGCGTAGCTTTAGCTAGTGAGCAGTTCTTC.

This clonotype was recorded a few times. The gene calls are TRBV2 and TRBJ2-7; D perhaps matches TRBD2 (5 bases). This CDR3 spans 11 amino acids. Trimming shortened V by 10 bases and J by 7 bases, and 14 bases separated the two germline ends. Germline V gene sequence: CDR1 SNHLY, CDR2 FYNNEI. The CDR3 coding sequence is TGTGCCACCCGAGGGTACAATGAGCAGTACTTC. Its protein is CATRGYNEQYF.